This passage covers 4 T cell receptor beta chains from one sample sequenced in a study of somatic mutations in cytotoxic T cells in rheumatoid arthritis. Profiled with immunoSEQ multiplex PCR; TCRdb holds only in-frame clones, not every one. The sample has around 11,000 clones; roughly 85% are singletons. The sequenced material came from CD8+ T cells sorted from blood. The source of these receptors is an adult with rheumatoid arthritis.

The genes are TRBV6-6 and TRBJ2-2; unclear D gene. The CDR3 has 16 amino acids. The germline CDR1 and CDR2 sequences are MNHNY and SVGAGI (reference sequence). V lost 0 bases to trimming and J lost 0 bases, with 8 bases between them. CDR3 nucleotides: TGTGCCAGCAGTTACTCGCCGCCACCGAACACCGGGGAGCTGTTTTTT. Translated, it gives CASSYSPPPNTGELFF.

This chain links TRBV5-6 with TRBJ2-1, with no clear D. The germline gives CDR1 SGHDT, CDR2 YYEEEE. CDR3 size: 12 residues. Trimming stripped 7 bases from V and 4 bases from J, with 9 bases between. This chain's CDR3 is CASHTEYNEQFF. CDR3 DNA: TGTGCCAGCCACACCGAGTACAATGAGCAGTTCTTC.

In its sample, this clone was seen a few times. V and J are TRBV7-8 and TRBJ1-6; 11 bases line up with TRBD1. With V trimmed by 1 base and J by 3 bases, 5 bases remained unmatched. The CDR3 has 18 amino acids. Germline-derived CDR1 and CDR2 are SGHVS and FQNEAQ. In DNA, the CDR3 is TGTGCCAGCAGCTTAGGGGTCGGGACAGGGGGCTATAATTCACCCCTCCACTTT. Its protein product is CASSLGVGTGGYNSPLHF. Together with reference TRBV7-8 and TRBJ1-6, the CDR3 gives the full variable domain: GAGVSQSPRYKVAKRGQDVALRCDPISGHVSLFWYQQALGQGPEFLTYFQNEAQLDKSGLPSDRFFAERPEGSVSTLKIQRTQQEDSAVYLCASSLGVGTGGYNSPLHFGNGTRLTVT.

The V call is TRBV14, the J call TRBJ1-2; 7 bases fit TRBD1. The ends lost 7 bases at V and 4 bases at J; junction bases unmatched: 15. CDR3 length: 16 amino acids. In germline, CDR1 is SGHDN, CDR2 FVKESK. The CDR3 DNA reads TGTGCCAGCACCACGGGGACAGAGGACATATTCTATGGCTACACCTTC. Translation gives CASTTGTEDIFYGYTF. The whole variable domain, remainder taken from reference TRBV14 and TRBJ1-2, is EAGVTQFPSHSVIEKGQTVTLRCDPISGHDNLYWYRRVMGKEIKFLLHFVKESKQDESGMPNNRFLAERTGGTYSTLKVQPAELEDSGVYFCASTTGTEDIFYGYTFGSGTRLTVV.